The rows below give T cell receptor beta chains drawn from one sample of a study of blood T cells in healthy people across ages. TCRdb ran MiXCR on the 5' RACE reads and lists one entry per CDR3 protein. This table holds approximately 900,000 distinct CDR3 sequences, 25% to 30% found once. This sample also appeared in a second study, on T cells of mothers and their children.

Material for sequencing was blood. The receptors were gathered from a woman aged 40 to 50 in good health. CDR3s include the opening cysteine and the closing phenylalanine or tryptophan. The D gene is left open where the match is weak. Some rows have no size entry. The others give once, few or many, or a class for an expanded clone.

d_gene: .
abundance: .
j_gene: TRBJ2-1
v_gene: TRBV30
CDR3aa: CAWSEGYDEQFF
CDR3nt: TGTGCCTGGAGCGAAGGATACGATGAGCAGTTCTTC

d_gene: .
abundance: .
j_gene: TRBJ1-1
v_gene: TRBV6-5
CDR3aa: CASSYSRGNTEAFF
CDR3nt: TGTGCCAGCAGTTACTCTAGGGGGAACACTGAAGCTTTCTTT

d_gene: TRBD1
abundance: many
j_gene: TRBJ2-7
v_gene: TRBV12-3/TRBV12-4
CDR3aa: CASSPTGIEQYF
CDR3nt: TGTGCCAGCAGCCCGACAGGGATCGAGCAGTACTTC

d_gene: TRBD1
abundance: .
j_gene: TRBJ2-3
v_gene: TRBV6-1
CDR3aa: CASSEVAGGRTDTQYF
CDR3nt: TGTGCCAGCAGTGAAGTGGCAGGGGGCAGGACAGATACGCAGTATTTT

d_gene: TRBD2
abundance: once
j_gene: TRBJ2-2
v_gene: TRBV29-1
CDR3aa: CSGSGTSGGINTGELFF
CDR3nt: TGCAGCGGATCCGGGACTAGCGGGGGGATAAACACCGGGGAGCTGTTTTTT

d_gene: .
abundance: .
j_gene: TRBJ1-2
v_gene: TRBV16
CDR3aa: CASSQSRGYGYGYTF
CDR3nt: TGTGCCAGCAGCCAATCGAGGGGATATGGCTATGGCTACACCTTC

d_gene: .
abundance: .
j_gene: TRBJ2-1
v_gene: TRBV9
CDR3aa: CASSPRGGGLGYNEQFF
CDR3nt: TGTGCCAGCAGCCCAAGGGGCGGGGGCTTGGGTTACAATGAGCAGTTCTTC

d_gene: .
abundance: .
j_gene: TRBJ1-2
v_gene: TRBV12-3/TRBV12-4
CDR3aa: CASTRIGIINYGYTF
CDR3nt: TGTGCCAGCACCCGAATCGGGATAATTAACTATGGCTACACCTTC

d_gene: TRBD1
abundance: many
j_gene: TRBJ2-7
v_gene: TRBV20-1
CDR3aa: CSASWPDRAYEQYF
CDR3nt: TGCAGTGCTAGTTGGCCGGACAGGGCCTACGAGCAGTACTTC

d_gene: TRBD1
abundance: .
j_gene: TRBJ1-5
v_gene: TRBV12-3/TRBV12-4
CDR3aa: CASSPSGQGDYSNQPQHF
CDR3nt: TGTGCCAGCAGTCCCTCCGGACAGGGGGACTATAGCAATCAGCCCCAGCATTTT

d_gene: .
abundance: many
j_gene: TRBJ2-7
v_gene: TRBV10-3
CDR3aa: CAISEAGYEQYF
CDR3nt: TGTGCCATCAGTGAGGCGGGGTACGAGCAGTACTTC

d_gene: .
abundance: many
j_gene: TRBJ1-6
v_gene: TRBV3-1
CDR3aa: CASSQDSPLHF
CDR3nt: TGTGCCAGCAGCCAAGATTCACCCCTCCACTTT

d_gene: .
abundance: few
j_gene: TRBJ1-4
v_gene: TRBV20-1
CDR3aa: CSASDTYEKLFF
CDR3nt: TGCAGTGCTAGCGACACTTATGAAAAACTGTTTTTT

d_gene: .
abundance: many
j_gene: TRBJ2-7
v_gene: TRBV20-1
CDR3aa: CSAREETYEQYF
CDR3nt: TGCAGTGCTAGAGAGGAAACCTACGAGCAGTACTTC

d_gene: .
abundance: .
j_gene: TRBJ2-7
v_gene: TRBV2
CDR3aa: CASSVWGDMYF
CDR3nt: TGTGCCAGCAGTGTATGGGGGGACATGTACTTC

d_gene: .
abundance: .
j_gene: TRBJ1-4
v_gene: TRBV5-1
CDR3aa: CASSVSQGPNEKLFF
CDR3nt: TGCGCCAGCAGCGTGTCACAGGGTCCTAATGAAAAACTGTTTTTT

d_gene: .
abundance: few
j_gene: TRBJ1-5
v_gene: TRBV9
CDR3aa: CASSVGGSYREPQHF
CDR3nt: TGTGCCAGCAGCGTAGGAGGGTCCTACAGAGAGCCCCAGCATTTT

d_gene: .
abundance: few
j_gene: TRBJ2-7
v_gene: TRBV9
CDR3aa: CASSGEEDEQYF
CDR3nt: TGTGCCAGCAGCGGCGAGGAGGACGAGCAGTACTTC

d_gene: .
abundance: few
j_gene: TRBJ1-3
v_gene: TRBV7-9
CDR3aa: CASSWNGNTIYF
CDR3nt: TGTGCCAGCAGTTGGAATGGAAACACCATATATTTT

d_gene: .
abundance: few
j_gene: TRBJ1-2
v_gene: TRBV14
CDR3aa: CASSQDFRTPYGYTF
CDR3nt: TGTGCCAGCAGCCAAGATTTTAGGACACCATATGGCTACACCTTC

d_gene: .
abundance: .
j_gene: TRBJ2-1
v_gene: TRBV28
CDR3aa: CASSALAGRIYNEQFF
CDR3nt: TGTGCCAGCAGTGCCCTCGCGGGACGAATCTACAATGAGCAGTTCTTC

d_gene: TRBD1
abundance: .
j_gene: TRBJ1-1
v_gene: TRBV28
CDR3aa: CASVTLGQGRTEAFF
CDR3nt: TGTGCCAGCGTGACCCTCGGACAGGGTAGGACAGAAGCTTTCTTT

d_gene: .
abundance: .
j_gene: TRBJ2-7
v_gene: TRBV7-2
CDR3aa: CAGSRGLTYEQYF
CDR3nt: TGTGCCGGCAGCAGAGGGCTAACCTACGAGCAGTACTTC

d_gene: .
abundance: few
j_gene: TRBJ1-5
v_gene: TRBV30
CDR3aa: CACRGVGQPQHF
CDR3nt: TGTGCCTGCAGAGGGGTTGGTCAGCCCCAGCATTTT

d_gene: .
abundance: few
j_gene: TRBJ2-6
v_gene: TRBV5-1
CDR3aa: CASSSQGSSGANVLTF
CDR3nt: TGCGCCAGCAGCTCCCAGGGTAGCTCTGGGGCCAACGTCCTGACTTTC

d_gene: .
abundance: many
j_gene: TRBJ2-7
v_gene: TRBV28
CDR3aa: CASGKYGLSYEQYF
CDR3nt: TGTGCCAGCGGAAAATACGGCCTCTCCTACGAGCAGTACTTC

d_gene: TRBD1
abundance: few
j_gene: TRBJ1-5
v_gene: TRBV6-2/TRBV6-3
CDR3aa: CASSGQGARNQPQHF
CDR3nt: TGTGCCAGCAGTGGACAGGGGGCGCGCAATCAGCCCCAGCATTTT

d_gene: TRBD1
abundance: .
j_gene: TRBJ2-1
v_gene: TRBV10-3
CDR3aa: CAIRRGQETINEQFF
CDR3nt: TGTGCCATCAGAAGGGGACAGGAGACTATCAATGAGCAGTTCTTC

d_gene: TRBD1
abundance: .
j_gene: TRBJ1-4
v_gene: TRBV5-1
CDR3aa: CASSLPPGTGGGEKLFF
CDR3nt: TGCGCCAGCAGCTTGCCCCCCGGGACAGGGGGCGGAGAAAAACTGTTTTTT

d_gene: .
abundance: .
j_gene: TRBJ2-6
v_gene: TRBV7-9
CDR3aa: CASQEGFSGANVLTF
CDR3nt: TGTGCCAGCCAGGAAGGGTTCTCTGGGGCCAACGTCCTGACTTTC

d_gene: .
abundance: .
j_gene: TRBJ1-1
v_gene: TRBV20-1
CDR3aa: CSGSGGTGNTEAFF
CDR3nt: TGCAGTGGGTCCGGGGGAACGGGAAACACTGAAGCTTTCTTT

d_gene: .
abundance: few
j_gene: TRBJ2-5
v_gene: TRBV29-1
CDR3aa: CSALPGRESVQQYF
CDR3nt: TGCAGCGCCCTCCCGGGACGGGAAAGTGTTCAGCAGTACTTC

d_gene: .
abundance: .
j_gene: TRBJ2-5
v_gene: TRBV12-3/TRBV12-4
CDR3aa: CASSLGQGPETQYF
CDR3nt: TGTGCCAGCAGTTTGGGCCAGGGCCCCGAGACCCAGTACTTC

d_gene: TRBD1
abundance: .
j_gene: TRBJ2-1
v_gene: TRBV18
CDR3aa: CASSRAGQGSYNEQFF
CDR3nt: TGTGCCAGCTCACGGGCAGGACAGGGATCCTACAATGAGCAGTTCTTC

d_gene: TRBD1
abundance: few
j_gene: TRBJ2-1
v_gene: TRBV29-1
CDR3aa: CSVQLGTVYNEQFF
CDR3nt: TGCAGCGTTCAATTGGGGACAGTCTACAATGAGCAGTTCTTC

d_gene: .
abundance: .
j_gene: TRBJ2-5
v_gene: TRBV6-1
CDR3aa: CASSEFQSRQETQYF
CDR3nt: TGTGCTAGCAGTGAATTCCAGAGTCGACAAGAGACCCAGTACTTC

d_gene: .
abundance: .
j_gene: TRBJ1-5
v_gene: TRBV5-1
CDR3aa: CASSLSAGNQPQHF
CDR3nt: TGCGCCAGCAGCTTGTCAGCGGGAAATCAGCCCCAGCATTTT

d_gene: TRBD2
abundance: many
j_gene: TRBJ2-7
v_gene: TRBV9
CDR3aa: CASSVTSGTSYEQYF
CDR3nt: TGTGCCAGCAGCGTAACTAGCGGGACCTCCTACGAGCAGTACTTC

d_gene: .
abundance: .
j_gene: TRBJ2-2
v_gene: TRBV7-9
CDR3aa: CASSLGFANTGELFF
CDR3nt: TGTGCCAGCAGCCTAGGGTTCGCGAACACCGGGGAGCTGTTTTTT

d_gene: .
abundance: few
j_gene: TRBJ1-1
v_gene: TRBV7-2
CDR3aa: CASSLSAVGGVNTEAFF
CDR3nt: TGTGCCAGCAGCTTATCGGCCGTCGGAGGTGTGAACACTGAAGCTTTCTTT

d_gene: .
abundance: .
j_gene: TRBJ2-5
v_gene: TRBV7-3
CDR3aa: CASSSPNKVADPQETQYF
CDR3nt: TGTGCCAGCAGCTCCCCTAATAAGGTAGCGGACCCACAAGAGACCCAGTACTTC

d_gene: TRBD2
abundance: many
j_gene: TRBJ2-1
v_gene: TRBV20-1
CDR3aa: CSVVGGKGNEQFF
CDR3nt: TGCAGTGTCGTGGGGGGGAAGGGCAATGAGCAGTTCTTC

d_gene: TRBD1
abundance: many
j_gene: TRBJ2-5
v_gene: TRBV10-3
CDR3aa: CAISETGQGALGTQYF
CDR3nt: TGTGCCATCAGTGAAACTGGACAGGGGGCTTTGGGGACCCAGTACTTC

d_gene: .
abundance: .
j_gene: TRBJ1-5
v_gene: TRBV28
CDR3aa: CASSFDSRLQHF
CDR3nt: TGTGCCAGCAGTTTCGACAGCCGGCTCCAGCATTTT

d_gene: TRBD2
abundance: many
j_gene: TRBJ2-7
v_gene: TRBV4-3
CDR3aa: CASSQDLRTSGYEQYF
CDR3nt: TGCGCCAGCAGCCAAGATCTGAGGACTAGCGGCTACGAGCAGTACTTC

d_gene: .
abundance: few
j_gene: TRBJ2-7
v_gene: TRBV4-1
CDR3aa: CASSREAEAYEQYF
CDR3nt: TGCGCCAGCAGCCGAGAGGCAGAAGCCTACGAGCAGTACTTC

d_gene: .
abundance: many
j_gene: TRBJ2-7
v_gene: TRBV11-3
CDR3aa: CASSPNWRGSYEQYF
CDR3nt: TGTGCCAGCAGCCCTAATTGGAGGGGCTCCTACGAGCAGTACTTC

d_gene: .
abundance: .
j_gene: TRBJ1-2
v_gene: TRBV7-2
CDR3aa: CASSPFNRDTHGYTF
CDR3nt: TGTGCCAGCAGCCCCTTCAACCGGGACACCCATGGCTACACCTTC

d_gene: .
abundance: .
j_gene: TRBJ1-1
v_gene: TRBV5-1
CDR3aa: CASRQGTKIMNTEAFF
CDR3nt: TGCGCCAGCAGGCAGGGCACAAAGATCATGAACACTGAAGCTTTCTTT

d_gene: TRBD1
abundance: .
j_gene: TRBJ1-3
v_gene: TRBV30
CDR3aa: CAWSRTGSFSGNTIYF
CDR3nt: TGTGCCTGGAGTAGGACAGGGAGCTTCTCTGGAAACACCATATATTTT

d_gene: TRBD2
abundance: .
j_gene: TRBJ2-7
v_gene: TRBV3-1
CDR3aa: CASSQNPTSGGHEQYF
CDR3nt: TGTGCCAGCAGCCAGAACCCGACTAGCGGGGGCCACGAGCAGTACTTC

d_gene: .
abundance: many
j_gene: TRBJ2-7
v_gene: TRBV6-5
CDR3aa: CASRPGNQMKYEQYF
CDR3nt: TGTGCCAGCAGACCGGGGAACCAAATGAAGTACGAGCAGTACTTC

d_gene: TRBD2
abundance: many
j_gene: TRBJ2-7
v_gene: TRBV3-1
CDR3aa: CASSQDGRGGGYEQYF
CDR3nt: TGTGCCAGCAGCCAAGATGGGAGGGGCGGAGGCTACGAGCAGTACTTC